This T cell receptor beta chain was recovered during a study of shared clonotypes between healthy human individuals. Clones were sequenced by immunoSEQ multiplex PCR, and TCRdb holds only the in-frame ones, with some missing. The sample has around 99,000 clones, 60% to 75% seen once. Notes on the study in general: In general, naive subsets displayed greater estimated richness than memory subsets did.

As concerns this clone: Its specificity is unknown.

Germline V lookup: CDR1 DFQATT, CDR2 SNEGSKA (reference sequence). The CDR3 sequence is 11 residues long. The V end was cut by 3 bases, the J end by 7 bases, with 10 bases between. Sequenced input: memory CD8+ T cells sorted from blood. As for subset: CD45RO+ cells pooled with CCR7-negative TemRA cells. This TCR derives from a man in his thirties or forties in good health. The chain combines TRBV20-1 with TRBJ2-7; tentative D call: TRBD2 (5 bases). The CDR3 sequence: CSASSPGEQYF. CDR3 sequence (DNA): TGCAGTGCTAGTTCCCCGGGGGAGCAGTACTTC.